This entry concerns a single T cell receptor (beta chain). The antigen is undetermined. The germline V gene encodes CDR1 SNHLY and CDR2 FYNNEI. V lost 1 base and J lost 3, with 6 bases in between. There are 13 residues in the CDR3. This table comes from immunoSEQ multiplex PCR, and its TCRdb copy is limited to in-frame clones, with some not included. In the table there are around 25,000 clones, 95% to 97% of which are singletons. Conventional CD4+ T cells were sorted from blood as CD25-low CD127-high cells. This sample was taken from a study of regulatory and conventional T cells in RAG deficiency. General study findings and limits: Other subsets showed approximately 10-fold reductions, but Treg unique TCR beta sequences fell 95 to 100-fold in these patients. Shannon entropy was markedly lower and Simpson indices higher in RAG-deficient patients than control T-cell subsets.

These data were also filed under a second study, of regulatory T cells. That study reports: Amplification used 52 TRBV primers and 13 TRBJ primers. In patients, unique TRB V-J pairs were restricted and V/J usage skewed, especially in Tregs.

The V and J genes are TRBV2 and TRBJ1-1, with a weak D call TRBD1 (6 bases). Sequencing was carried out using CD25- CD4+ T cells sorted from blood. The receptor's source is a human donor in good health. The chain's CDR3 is CASSEGTDTEAFF. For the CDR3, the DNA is TGTGCCAGCAGTGAAGGGACAGACACTGAAGCTTTCTTT.